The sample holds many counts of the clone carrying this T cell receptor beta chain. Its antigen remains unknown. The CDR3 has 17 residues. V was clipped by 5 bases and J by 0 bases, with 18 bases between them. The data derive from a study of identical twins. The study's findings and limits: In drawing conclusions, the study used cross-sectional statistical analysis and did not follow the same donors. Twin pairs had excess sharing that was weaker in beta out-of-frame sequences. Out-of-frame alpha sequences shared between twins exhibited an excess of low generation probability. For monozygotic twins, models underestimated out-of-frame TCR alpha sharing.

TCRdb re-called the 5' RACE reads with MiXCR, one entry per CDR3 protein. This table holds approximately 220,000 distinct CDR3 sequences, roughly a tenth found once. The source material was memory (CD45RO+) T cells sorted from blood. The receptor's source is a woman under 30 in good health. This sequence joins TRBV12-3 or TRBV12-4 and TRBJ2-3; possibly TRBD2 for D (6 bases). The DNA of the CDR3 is TGTGCCAGCAGTCTGACCGACTGGACTACTAGCACAGATACGCAGTATTTT. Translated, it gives CASSLTDWTTSTDTQYF.